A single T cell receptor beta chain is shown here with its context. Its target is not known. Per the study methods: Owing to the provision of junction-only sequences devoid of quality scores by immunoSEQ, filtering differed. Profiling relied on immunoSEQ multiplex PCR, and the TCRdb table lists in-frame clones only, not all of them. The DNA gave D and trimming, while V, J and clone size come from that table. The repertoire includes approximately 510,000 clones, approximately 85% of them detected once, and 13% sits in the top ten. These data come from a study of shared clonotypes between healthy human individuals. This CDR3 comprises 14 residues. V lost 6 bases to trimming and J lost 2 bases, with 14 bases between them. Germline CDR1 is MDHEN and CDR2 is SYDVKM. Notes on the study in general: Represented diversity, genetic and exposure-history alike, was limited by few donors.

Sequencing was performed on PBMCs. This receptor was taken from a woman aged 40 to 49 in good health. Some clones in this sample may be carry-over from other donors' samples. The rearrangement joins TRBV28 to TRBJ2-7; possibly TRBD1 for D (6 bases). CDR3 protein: CASRTTGQAYEQYF. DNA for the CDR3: TGTGCCAGCAGAACCACGGGACAAGCCTACGAGCAGTACTTC.